This TCR beta chain was profiled in a study of T cell responses to AZD1222 COVID-19 vaccine (dated by TCRdb to about 2021). For context, the study as a whole: TCR sequencing covered some 240 trial participants: about 210 given two doses of AZD1222 and 26 given two doses of MenACWY control vaccine. Trial participants were enrolled by age into 18-55, 56-69 and 70-plus year subgroups, with around 140, 26 and 57 TCR-sequenced participants respectively. Beyond this particular receptor, the publication reports: Conclusions about previously exposed vaccinees were limited because only a handful of AZD1222 recipients were SARS-CoV-2 seropositive at baseline. Participants were mostly white British, with more females than males. The authors suggested clonal diversity may have been underestimated. The 56-69-year group was small, and its depth increase did not reach significance, likely because of low power. Because no samples from the day 14 peak response were available, repertoires could be characterized only after the peak T cell response. Reportedly, close to half of the unique spike-specific TCRs recognized epitopes lying outside the regions that are mutated in the B.1.351 and B.1.1.7 variants. CD4 TCRs associated with the vaccine covered the entire spike protein, and the dominant responses were in regions 160-218 and 743-854. A significant rise in spike-specific TCR breadth and depth was observed after two AZD1222 doses relative to day 0 and relative to MenACWY recipients.

The time point tag for this specimen amounts to: about 28 days (+/-7) after the second vaccine dose. AZD1222 recipients given second doses at about 4 weeks or at about 12 weeks were pooled, since spike-specific TCR depth and breadth were not found to differ between the two schedules. Samples from vaccinated people were obtained from the UK trials COV001 and COV002, which included a single-blind randomized controlled phase 2/3 trial of AZD1222 (ChAdOx1 nCoV-19) in healthy adults. For TCRbeta chain sequencing, PBMC samples from trial participants were taken at day 0 and at day 28 after the second dose. The CDR3 regions of human TCRbeta chains were analyzed by immunosequencing. Under the source paper's analysis protocol: TCRs in the repertoires were matched against a reference library of SARS-CoV-2-specific TCRs that had been generated with the MIRA antigen-specificity platform. Breadth was defined as the fraction of unique TCRs that were SARS-CoV-2-associated. Depth was defined as the fraction of total T cells that were SARS-CoV-2-associated. Each spike-specific TCR was assigned to its reactive spike region and to a CD4 or CD8 class using the MIRA data. Log10-transformed breadth and depth values were compared by one-way ANOVA with Sidak's multiple comparisons tests. Not all clones reach the TCRdb copy of this immuneACCESS table, which keeps in-frame sequences only. Checked studies attribute under half of the gap to unresolved V genes and leave the rest unexplained. D and trimming were read from the DNA, whereas the V and J calls and clone size are those reported in that table. The sample records 100,000 to 150,000 clones, about nine tenths of which are singletons. The leading ten clones occupy about 1.1% of the sample.

As to this clone: The antigen this receptor binds is unknown. Base qualities are not provided; no much larger clone lies one nucleotide away.

The junction carries 17 bases between V and J, which are trimmed by 8 bases and 1 base respectively. CDR1 and CDR2 (SGHTA, FQGTGA) derive from the germline V gene. The CDR3, from cysteine to phenylalanine, totals 16 residues. Only CDR3 DNA is held: 48 bases, read in frame from base 1. The rearranged chain carries TRBV7-3 and TRBJ2-2, with an unclear D gene assignment. This receptor was taken from an adult who received the AZD1222 COVID-19 vaccine. Sample: peripheral blood, taken 28 days after the second AZD1222 dose. DNA sequence: TGTGCCAGCGGAGCGATCGGAAGCAGGAACACCGGGGAGCTGTTTTTT. This encodes CASGAIGSRNTGELFF.